These 21 T cell receptor beta chains were sequenced from one sample in a study of blood T cells in healthy people across ages. With a J-beta primer mix and a sample-barcoded 5' primer, a second PCR ran roughly 6 to 12 cycles. A single record per CDR3 protein comes from TCRdb applying MiXCR to the 5' RACE reads. Here the sample spans 750,000 to 850,000 distinct CDR3 sequences, approximately 25% being singletons. These same data were also listed under a study on T cells of mothers and their children.

Sequencing was carried out using blood. Receptor source: a boy aged 5-17 years in good health.

This clonotype occurred a few times. The CDR3 reads CSAIRNTEAFF. The CDR3 DNA reads TGCAGTGCTATAAGGAACACTGAAGCTTTCTTT. The chain carries TRBV20-1 and TRBJ1-1, with D unresolved. The CDR3 consists of 11 residues. V lost 4 bases and J lost 1, with 4 bases in between. From germline, CDR1 is DFQATT and CDR2 SNEGSKA (reference sequence).

The V gene is TRBV12-3 or TRBV12-4, the J gene TRBJ2-7, with D perhaps matching TRBD1 or TRBD2 (5 bases each). The V gene lost 3 bases and the J gene lost 2 bases, with 17 bases spanning the gap. This CDR3 has 16 amino acids. The DNA for the CDR3 is TGTGCCAGCAGTTTGGGGGTTAGGTTGGGGGCCTACGAGCAGTACTTC. Translation gives CASSLGVRLGAYEQYF.

CDR3 DNA: TGTGCCAGCAGCGGGGGCATCGACTACAAAGCCAAAAACATTCAGTACTTC. It translates to CASSGGIDYKAKNIQYF. The chain carries TRBV9 and TRBJ2-4; D assignment may be TRBD1 or TRBD2 (5 bases each). The germline V gene encodes CDR1 SGDLS and CDR2 YYNGEE. V lost 3 bases and J lost 0, with 16 bases in between. CDR3 length: 17 residues.

The CDR3 reads CASMAGDYGYTF. DNA for the CDR3: TGTGCCAGCATGGCAGGGGACTATGGCTACACCTTC. This sequence joins TRBV6-6 and TRBJ1-2; weak D call: TRBD1 (6 bases). The CDR3 consists of 12 residues. The V gene lost 7 bases and the J gene lost 3 bases, with 9 bases spanning the gap. Germline V lookup: CDR1 MNHNY, CDR2 SVGAGI (reference sequence).

This chain uses TRBV29-1 with TRBJ2-1; TRBD2 agrees at 7 bases. Germline loops: CDR1 SQVTM, CDR2 ANQGSEA. Trimming cost V 3 bases and J 7 bases; bases outside gene matches: 9. The CDR3 sequence is 14 residues long. Here the CDR3 DNA reads TGCAGCGTTGATTCCCTAGCGGATCCAAATGAGCAGTTCTTC. This gives the protein CSVDSLADPNEQFF.

There are a few counts of this clonotype. The chain combines TRBV20-1 with TRBJ1-2, with 7 bases aligning to TRBD1. V lost 4 bases, J lost 10 bases, and 9 bases stayed unmatched. The germline CDR1 and CDR2 sequences are DFQATT and SNEGSKA (reference sequence). This CDR3 has 12 residues. The CDR3 DNA sequence: TGCAGTGCTACACGGACAGGCGGTGACTACACCTTC. Protein product: CSATRTGGDYTF.

The genes are TRBV29-1 and TRBJ2-5; D not certain. Gene TRBJ2-7 matches the end of the DNA better, so the J call may be wrong. The length of the CDR3 is 13 residues. The germline CDR1 and CDR2 sequences are SQVTM and ANQGSEA. CDR3 in amino acids: CSVEEHGSGEQYF. DNA of the CDR3: TGCAGCGTTGAAGAACACGGCTCCGGCGAGCAGTACTTC.

This clonotype showed up just a few times. The chain has TRBV15 and TRBJ2-2, with D maybe TRBD2 (6 bases). This CDR3 comprises 16 residues. Trimming left V 0 bases short and J 4 bases short, with 12 bases between. Germline values: CDR1 LNHNV, CDR2 YYDKDF (reference sequence). As DNA, the CDR3 is TGTGCCACCAGCAGAGACCTCAAAGCGGGCACCGGGGAGCTGTTTTTT. It specifies CATSRDLKAGTGELFF.

The chain recombines TRBV20-1 with TRBJ2-7; 7 bases are a match to TRBD2. Unmatched junction bases numbered 7, after V lost 4 bases and J lost 4 bases. This CDR3 has 13 residues. Germline V gene sequence: CDR1 DFQATT, CDR2 SNEGSKA (reference sequence). CDR3 in DNA: TGCAGTGCTAATGATGGACTAGTGTACGAGCAGTACTTC. Translating gives CSANDGLVYEQYF.

In this sample, this clonotype turned up a few times. The J gene is TRBJ2-7, the V gene TRBV4-3; 7 nucleotides match TRBD1. CDR3 length: 15 residues. The V gene's germline CDR1 is LGHNA and CDR2 YSLEER. V dropped 3 bases and J dropped 0; count of bases not matched to a gene: 5. Here the CDR3 DNA reads TGCGCCAGCAGCCATATCGCAGGGGGCTCCTACGAGCAGTACTTC. The encoded protein is CASSHIAGGSYEQYF.

V gene TRBV7-9 combines with J gene TRBJ1-4; D uncertain. CDR1 and CDR2 from the germline V gene are SEHNR and FQNEAQ (reference sequence). V lost 2 bases and J lost 8, with 18 bases in between. This CDR3 is 16 amino acids long. The CDR3 region is CASSLRALAAEEKLFF. For the CDR3, the DNA is TGTGCCAGCAGCTTAAGGGCCCTTGCAGCTGAGGAAAAACTGTTTTTT. Based on the CDR3 plus reference TRBV7-9 and TRBJ1-4, the full variable domain is DTGVSQNPRHKITKRGQNVTFRCDPISEHNRLYWYRQTLGQGPEFLTYFQNEAQLEKSRLLSDRFSAERPKGSFSTLEIQRTEQGDSAMYLCASSLRALAAEEKLFFGSGTQLSVL.

This clonotype was recorded many times. The CDR3 coding sequence is TGTGCCAGCAGCCAAGAGGGCGGGAGCTCCTACGAGCAGTACTTC. Translation gives CASSQEGGSSYEQYF. V and J are TRBV4-2 and TRBJ2-7; 7 bases line up with TRBD2. This CDR3 comprises 15 residues. Per germline, CDR1 LGHNA and CDR2 YNFKEQ. Losses at the gene ends were 0 bases for V and 0 bases for J; bases not matched to a gene: 2.

This clonotype was found a few times. The rearrangement links TRBV20-1 to TRBJ1-2; a weak D match, TRBD1 (6 bases). This CDR3 comprises 16 residues. V shed 0 bases and J shed 6 bases, with 20 bases lying between them. CDR1 is DFQATT, CDR2 SNEGSKA, per germline (reference sequence). DNA for the CDR3: TGCAGTGCTAGAGATCTCTTTGGGGGCAGTGTGGATGGCTACACCTTC. Translating it yields CSARDLFGGSVDGYTF.

This chain joins TRBV11-2 and TRBJ2-1; perhaps TRBD1 as D (5 bases). Germline V gene lookup returns CDR1 SGHAT and CDR2 FQNNGV. V was trimmed by 1 base and J by 3 bases, leaving 22 bases between them. The CDR3 has 19 residues. The CDR3 nucleotides are TGTGCCAGCAGCTTAGTAGGGGCCTCCCCAGGTATGATCTACAATGAGCAGTTCTTC. Translated: CASSLVGASPGMIYNEQFF.

V is TRBV19 and J is TRBJ2-7; D is perhaps TRBD1 (6 bases). The CDR3 is made up of 13 amino acids. Germline lookup yields CDR1 LNHDA and CDR2 SQIVND (reference sequence). Trimming removed 6 bases at V and 3 bases at J, with 12 bases between. The CDR3 sequence: CASSPRTVYEQYF. The CDR3 DNA reads as TGTGCCAGTAGCCCTCGGACAGTCTACGAGCAGTACTTC.

Only one count was recorded for this clonotype. The chain has TRBV20-1 and TRBJ2-5; no firm D call. The CDR3 loop spans 14 amino acids. CDR1 DFQATT and CDR2 SNEGSKA come from the germline V gene (reference sequence). The V end was cut by 0 bases, the J end by 1 base, with 9 bases between. DNA of the CDR3: TGCAGTGCTAGAGATTGGGCAGTCCAAGAGACCCAGTACTTC. Translation gives CSARDWAVQETQYF.

The V call is TRBV20-1, the J call TRBJ2-5, with 12 bases identical to TRBD2. V gave up 6 bases and J gave up 11 bases; unmatched junction bases: 13. The germline V gene has CDR1 DFQATT and CDR2 SNEGSKA (reference sequence). CDR3 length: 14 residues. CDR3 in amino acids: CSAMTSGRGSEQYF. DNA of the CDR3: TGCAGTGCCATGACTAGCGGGAGAGGGAGTGAGCAGTACTTC.

This clonotype was seen a few times. The V gene is TRBV5-5, the J gene TRBJ2-1, with D unclear. V was pared by 4 bases and J by 1 base, with 9 bases between. The CDR3 extends over 14 amino acids. Looked up from germline, CDR1 is SGHKS and CDR2 is YYEKEE (reference sequence). DNA for the CDR3: TGTGCCAGCAGCGCAGACGCTTCCTACAATGAGCAGTTCTTC. Its translation: CASSADASYNEQFF.

The V and J genes are TRBV7-2 and TRBJ2-3; 7 nucleotides agree with TRBD1. The CDR3 is made up of 16 amino acids. Looked up from germline, CDR1 is SGHTA and CDR2 is FQGNSA. The V gene end was trimmed by 4 bases and the J gene end by 5 bases; junction bases not matched to a gene: 12. The CDR3 nucleotides read TGTGCCAGCAGCTACCCCTACAGGGGTGGTCAAGATACGCAGTATTTT. Residues: CASSYPYRGGQDTQYF.

Only a few counts were recorded for this clonotype. V usage is TRBV20-1 and J usage is TRBJ2-5, with TRBD1 as a possible D gene (6 bases). This CDR3 has 13 amino acids. Trimming pared 6 bases from V and 4 bases from J, leaving 15 bases between. Germline loops: CDR1 DFQATT, CDR2 SNEGSKA (reference sequence). The CDR3 sequence: CSAHQTGRETQYF. The CDR3 DNA is TGCAGTGCCCACCAAACAGGGAGAGAGACCCAGTACTTC.

A note on this clonotype: One end of the junction varies from germline; a read error may be responsible. The rearrangement uses TRBV9 and TRBJ2-7; 7 bases map to TRBD1. The CDR3 contains 16 residues. Per the germline V gene, CDR1 is SGDLS and CDR2 is YYNGEE. In DNA, the CDR3 is TGCGCCAGCAGCGAAATATGCGACAGGGTCGCAAGCGAGCAGTACTTC. Residues: CASSEICDRVASEQYF.